The rows below give T cell receptor beta chains drawn from one sample of a study of cytomegalovirus exposure and HLA in healthy donors. Data came from immunoSEQ multiplex PCR; TCRdb stores just in-frame clones and leaves some out. The sample has more than 80,000 clones, approximately 80% seen once. The sample comprised PBMCs. These receptor sequences come from a man aged 45-60 years in good health and CMV-seronegative. The CDR3 runs from the conserved cysteine through the conserved F or W. A D gene is named only where the DNA matches it firmly. Clone size, where shown, is once, few, many, or a class for clones that have expanded.

d_call j_call v_call clone_size cdr3_aa cdr3_nt
TRBD2 TRBJ2-3 TRBV19 - CASSMGLAVSDTQYF TGTGCCAGTAGTATGGGACTAGCGGTTTCAGATACGCAGTATTTT
- TRBJ2-5 TRBV7-9 - CASSFGPTAQETQYF TGTGCCAGCAGCTTTGGCCCGACAGCCCAAGAGACCCAGTACTTC
- TRBJ2-7 TRBV4-3 - CASSQDGGGDSYEQYF TGCGCCAGCAGCCAGGACGGCGGGGGCGACTCCTACGAGCAGTACTTC
- TRBJ2-1 TRBV7-9 - CAGDGKLSPNEQFF TGTGCCGGTGACGGGAAACTTTCCCCTAATGAGCAGTTCTTC
- TRBJ1-4 TRBV7-9 - CASSSQETEKLFF TGTGCCAGCAGCTCACAGGAGACTGAAAAACTGTTTTTT
- TRBJ2-5 TRBV5-6 - CASSQTRETQYF TGTGCCAGCAGCCAAACCCGGGAGACCCAGTACTTC
TRBD2 TRBJ2-2 TRBV7-2 - CASSPWDYLNTGELFF TGTGCCAGCAGCCCGTGGGACTACTTGAACACCGGGGAGCTGTTTTTT
TRBD1 TRBJ1-1 TRBV5-1 - CASTPLGDRVVETEAFF TGCGCCAGCACCCCCCTTGGGGACAGGGTTGTCGAGACTGAAGCTTTCTTT
- TRBJ1-5 TRBV19 - CASQTGNRDNQPQHF TGTGCCAGCCAGACAGGCAACAGGGACAATCAGCCCCAGCATTTT
- TRBJ2-5 TRBV7-8 - CASSLAGGSQETQYF TGTGCCAGCAGCTTAGCGGGAGGAAGTCAAGAGACCCAGTACTTC
- TRBJ2-3 TRBV28 - CASSFRSGSTQYF TGTGCCAGCAGTTTCCGTTCGGGGAGTACGCAGTATTTT
TRBD1 TRBJ2-5 TRBV10-3 - CAISESRAGTEYQETQYF TGTGCCATCAGTGAGTCTCGAGCCGGGACAGAATACCAAGAGACCCAGTACTTC
- TRBJ1-5 TRBV5-8 - CASRRGGFDQPQHF TGTGCCAGCAGGCGAGGGGGTTTTGATCAGCCCCAGCATTTT
TRBD2 TRBJ2-1 TRBV2 - CASIGLAGGNNEQFF TGTGCCAGCATCGGACTAGCGGGGGGGAACAATGAGCAGTTCTTC
TRBD1 TRBJ1-4 TRBV5-4 - CASSPDRGNEKLFF TGTGCCAGCAGCCCCGACAGGGGTAATGAAAAACTGTTTTTT
TRBD1 TRBJ2-5 TRBV5-4 - CASSLGQGAGETQYF TGTGCCAGCAGCTTGGGACAGGGGGCAGGGGAGACCCAGTACTTC
TRBD2 TRBJ2-1 TRBV7-3 - CASSLSGAANEQFF TGTGCCAGCAGCCTTAGCGGGGCGGCTAATGAGCAGTTCTTC
- TRBJ1-1 TRBV5-1 once CASSLTEADTEAFF TGCGCCAGCAGCTTGACGGAGGCGGACACTGAAGCTTTCTTT
TRBD2 TRBJ2-3 TRBV7-2 few CASSPGGRTQYF TGTGCCAGCAGTCCCGGGGGGAGGACGCAGTATTTT
- TRBJ2-4 TRBV2 - CASSEARGGSGNIQYF TGTGCCAGCAGTGAAGCGCGTGGGGGGTCCGGAAACATTCAGTACTTC
- TRBJ2-7 TRBV29-1 - CSAGETLDEQYF TGCAGCGCGGGGGAGACTCTCGACGAGCAGTACTTC
TRBD1 TRBJ2-1 TRBV6-4 - CASSAIRQGRNEQFF TGTGCCAGCAGTGCCATTCGACAGGGGAGGAATGAGCAGTTCTTC
TRBD1 TRBJ1-1 TRBV5-4 few CASSPTTGFIAEAFF TGTGCCAGCAGCCCGACGACAGGGTTTATCGCTGAAGCTTTCTTT
- TRBJ1-1 TRBV5-6 few CASSLGLGNTEAFF TGTGCCAGCAGCTTGGGTCTAGGGAACACTGAAGCTTTCTTT
TRBD1 TRBJ1-6 TRBV7-8 - CASSSTGSYSPLHF TGTGCCAGCAGCTCGACAGGGTCCTATTCACCCCTCCACTTT
- TRBJ2-2 TRBV27 - CASSPPPQGTGELFF TGTGCCAGCAGTCCCCCCCCTCAGGGCACCGGGGAGCTGTTTTTT
TRBD2 TRBJ2-7 TRBV7-2 - CASRRTGTSGGEQYF TGTGCCAGCAGACGTACCGGGACTAGCGGGGGCGAGCAGTACTTC
- TRBJ1-4 TRBV2 - CASRDDRREKLFF TGTGCCAGCAGGGACGACAGGCGGGAAAAACTGTTTTTT
TRBD1 TRBJ2-7 TRBV6-1 - CASSDGRQGVSYEQYF TGTGCCAGCAGTGATGGGAGACAGGGAGTTTCCTACGAGCAGTACTTC
TRBD1 TRBJ1-6 TRBV10-2 - CASSTGTGPNSPLHF TGCGCCAGCAGTACTGGGACAGGCCCTAATTCACCCCTCCACTTT
TRBD2 TRBJ2-1 TRBV11-2 - CASRSISGGAANEQFF TGTGCCAGCAGAAGTATCAGCGGGGGGGCCGCCAATGAGCAGTTCTTC
- TRBJ1-2 TRBV6-1 - CASSESGSVYGYTF TGTGCCAGCAGTGAATCAGGGTCAGTCTATGGCTACACCTTC
- TRBJ1-3 TRBV10-1 - CASSAGSSGNTIYF TGCGCCAGCAGTGCCGGTAGCTCTGGAAACACCATATATTTT
TRBD1 TRBJ1-1 TRBV19 - CASSTHSTGSNTEAFF TGTGCCAGTAGTACACACTCGACAGGGAGTAACACTGAAGCTTTCTTT
- TRBJ1-1 TRBV7-7 - CASSFRAGTEAFF TGTGCTAGCAGCTTCCGGGCGGGCACTGAAGCTTTCTTT
TRBD1 TRBJ2-2 TRBV28 - CASSLIPGTANTGELFF TGTGCCAGCAGTTTAATTCCCGGGACAGCGAACACCGGGGAGCTGTTTTTT
- TRBJ1-5 TRBV7-2 - CASSLARGNQPQHF TGTGCCAGCAGCTTAGCCCGGGGAAATCAGCCCCAGCATTTT
TRBD1 TRBJ1-6 TRBV19 - CASSMEGQEGSPLHF TGTGCCAGTAGTATGGAAGGACAGGAGGGTTCACCCCTCCACTTT
- TRBJ2-6 TRBV25-1 - CASSPGGGANVLTF TGTGCCAGCAGTCCCGGCGGTGGGGCCAACGTCCTGACTTTC
- TRBJ1-4 TRBV4-1 - CASSSRTAPNEKLFF TGCGCCAGCAGCTCGCGGACAGCCCCTAATGAAAAACTGTTTTTT
- TRBJ1-4 TRBV7-8 - CASSFRSRYEKLFF TGTGCCAGCAGCTTCCGGTCCCGTTATGAAAAACTGTTTTTT
- TRBJ2-5 TRBV4-1 - CASSQRQGTTLGAQYF TGCGCCAGCAGCCAAAGGCAGGGGACGACTCTGGGGGCCCAGTACTTC
- TRBJ1-1 TRBV7-8 - CASSPAGGVTEAFF TGTGCCAGCAGCCCAGCCGGGGGGGTAACTGAAGCTTTCTTT
TRBD1 TRBJ1-1 TRBV29-1 - CSVGGQGATEAFF TGCAGCGTTGGGGGACAGGGGGCAACTGAAGCTTTCTTT
TRBD1 TRBJ1-1 TRBV29-1 - CSVGTTGDGEAFF TGCAGCGTTGGGACGACAGGGGACGGTGAAGCTTTCTTT